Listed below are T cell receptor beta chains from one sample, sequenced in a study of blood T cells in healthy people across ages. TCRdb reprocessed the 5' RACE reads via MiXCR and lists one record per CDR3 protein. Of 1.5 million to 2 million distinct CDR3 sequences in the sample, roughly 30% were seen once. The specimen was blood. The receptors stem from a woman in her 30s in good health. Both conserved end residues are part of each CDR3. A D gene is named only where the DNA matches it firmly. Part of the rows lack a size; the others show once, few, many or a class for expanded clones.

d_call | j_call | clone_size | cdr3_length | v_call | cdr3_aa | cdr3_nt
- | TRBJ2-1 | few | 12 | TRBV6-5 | CASRTLYNEQFF | TGTGCCAGCAGAACTTTGTACAATGAGCAGTTCTTC
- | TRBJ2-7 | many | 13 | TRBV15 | CATSSRQGHEQYF | TGTGCCACCAGCAGTAGGCAGGGCCACGAGCAGTACTTC
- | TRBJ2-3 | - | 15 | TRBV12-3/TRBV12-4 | CASSLDRSLTNTQYF | TGTGCCAGCAGTCTCGACAGGAGCCTCACAAATACGCAGTATTTT
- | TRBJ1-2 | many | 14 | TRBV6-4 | CASSESDSNYGYTF | TGTGCCAGCAGTGAATCGGACAGTAACTATGGCTACACCTTC
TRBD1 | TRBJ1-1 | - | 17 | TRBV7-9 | CASSLGYGTGENSEAFF | TGTGCCAGCAGCTTAGGGTACGGGACAGGGGAGAACTCTGAAGCTTTCTTT
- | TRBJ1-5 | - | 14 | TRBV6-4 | CGSSETGTNQPQHF | TGTGGCAGCAGTGAAACAGGTACTAATCAGCCCCAGCATTTT
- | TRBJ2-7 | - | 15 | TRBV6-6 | CASRPLQALYNEQYF | TGTGCCAGCAGGCCCCTACAAGCCCTCTACAATGAGCAGTACTTC
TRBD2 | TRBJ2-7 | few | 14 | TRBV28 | CASITTSGGYEQYF | TGTGCCAGCATTACGACTAGCGGGGGCTACGAGCAGTACTTC
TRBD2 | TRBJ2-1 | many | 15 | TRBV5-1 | CASTTGGQSYNEQFF | TGCGCCAGCACGACGGGGGGGCAGTCCTACAATGAGCAGTTCTTC
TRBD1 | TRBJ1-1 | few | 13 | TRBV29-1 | CSAQGALNTEAFF | TGCAGCGCACAGGGGGCGTTAAACACTGAAGCTTTCTTT
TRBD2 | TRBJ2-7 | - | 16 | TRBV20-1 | CSARDRREAGHYEQYF | TGCAGTGCTAGAGATAGGCGGGAGGCGGGACATTACGAGCAGTACTTC
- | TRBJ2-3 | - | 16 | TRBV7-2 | CASSQRRLPSTDTQYF | TGTGCCAGCAGCCAAAGGAGACTTCCTAGCACAGATACGCAGTATTTT
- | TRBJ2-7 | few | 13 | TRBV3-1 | CANSQVRSAEQYF | TGTGCCAACAGCCAAGTCCGGTCAGCCGAGCAGTACTTC
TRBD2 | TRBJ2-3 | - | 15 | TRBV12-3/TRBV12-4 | CASSLGTSVADTQYF | TGTGCCAGCAGTTTAGGGACTAGCGTGGCAGATACGCAGTATTTT
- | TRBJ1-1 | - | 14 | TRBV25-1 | CASSWGERNTEAFF | TGTGCCAGCAGTTGGGGGGAACGGAACACTGAAGCTTTCTTT
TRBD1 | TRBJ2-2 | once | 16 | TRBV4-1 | CASSQFWTGAPGELFF | TGCGCCAGCAGCCAGTTTTGGACAGGGGCCCCCGGGGAGCTGTTTTTT
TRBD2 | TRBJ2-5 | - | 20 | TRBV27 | CASSFQLAGKIRPEWETQYF | TGTGCCAGCAGTTTTCAACTAGCGGGTAAAATACGCCCGGAGTGGGAGACCCAGTACTTC
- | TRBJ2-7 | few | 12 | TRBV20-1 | CSARDPWNEQYF | TGCAGTGCCCGGGACCCTTGGAACGAGCAGTACTTC
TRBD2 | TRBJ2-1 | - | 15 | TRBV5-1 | CASSLPAGGFDEQFF | TGCGCCAGCAGCTTGCCAGCGGGGGGGTTCGATGAGCAGTTCTTC
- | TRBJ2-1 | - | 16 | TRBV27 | CASSFTLTRSYNEQFF | TGTGCCAGCAGTTTTACCCTTACCCGCTCCTACAATGAGCAGTTCTTC
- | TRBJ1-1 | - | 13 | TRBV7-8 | CASSPMGANEAFF | TGTGCCAGCAGCCCGATGGGGGCTAATGAAGCTTTCTTT
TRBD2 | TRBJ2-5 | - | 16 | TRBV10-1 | CASSSTRLAAPETQYF | TGCGCCAGCAGTTCTACTAGACTAGCGGCCCCAGAGACCCAGTACTTC
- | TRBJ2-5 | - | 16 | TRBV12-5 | CASGLTVRGGQETQYF | TGTGCTAGTGGTTTGACCGTTAGGGGAGGCCAAGAGACCCAGTACTTC
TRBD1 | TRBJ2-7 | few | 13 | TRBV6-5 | CASSYTGGVEQYF | TGTGCCAGCAGTTACACAGGGGGCGTCGAGCAGTACTTC
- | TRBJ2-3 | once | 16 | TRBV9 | CASSVGGPLFTDTQYF | TGTGCCAGCAGCGTAGGGGGACCCCTCTTCACAGATACGCAGTATTTT
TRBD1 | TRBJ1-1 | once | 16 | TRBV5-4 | CASSLGVGQGTAEAFF | TGTGCCAGCAGCTTGGGGGTAGGACAGGGGACGGCTGAAGCTTTCTTT
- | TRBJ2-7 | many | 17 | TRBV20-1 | CSANTADLEGSAYEQYF | TGCAGTGCTAACACTGCAGACCTCGAGGGATCCGCCTACGAGCAGTACTTC
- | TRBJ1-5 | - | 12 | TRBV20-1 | CSAPFRGQPQHF | TGCAGTGCCCCGTTTAGGGGTCAGCCCCAGCATTTT
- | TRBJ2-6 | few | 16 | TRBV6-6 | CASSYPRDSGANVLTF | TGTGCCAGCAGTTACCCTAGAGACTCTGGGGCCAACGTCCTGACTTTC
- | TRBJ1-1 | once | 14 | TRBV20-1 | CSARVGQAKREAFF | TGCAGTGCTAGAGTTGGGCAGGCCAAGAGGGAAGCTTTCTTT
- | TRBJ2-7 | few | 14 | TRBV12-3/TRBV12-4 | CASKPGGRPYEQYF | TGTGCCAGCAAACCAGGCGGCAGACCCTACGAGCAGTACTTC
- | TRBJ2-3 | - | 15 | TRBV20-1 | CSARRPGTQPDTQYF | TGCAGTGCTAGGCGTCCCGGCACTCAACCGGATACGCAGTATTTT
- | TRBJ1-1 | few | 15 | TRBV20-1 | CSARPPRGMNTEAFF | TGCAGTGCTAGACCCCCCCGGGGCATGAACACTGAAGCTTTCTTT
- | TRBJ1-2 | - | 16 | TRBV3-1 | CASSQDLSPRMYGYTF | TGTGCCAGCAGCCAAGATCTCTCCCCAAGAATGTATGGCTACACCTTC
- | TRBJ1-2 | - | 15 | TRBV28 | CASSLGGVRDYGYTF | TGTGCCAGCAGTTTGGGAGGGGTGAGGGACTATGGCTACACCTTC
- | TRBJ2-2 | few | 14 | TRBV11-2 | CTSSLGTNTGELFF | TGTACCAGCAGCTTAGGGACAAACACCGGGGAGCTGTTTTTT
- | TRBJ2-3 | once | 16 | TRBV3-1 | CASSQDYTAGTDTQYF | TGTGCCAGCAGCCAAGATTACACCGCAGGCACAGATACGCAGTATTTT
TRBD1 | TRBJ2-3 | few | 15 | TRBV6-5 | CASSFTGQGTDTQYF | TGTGCCAGCAGTTTCACGGGACAGGGGACAGATACGCAGTATTTT
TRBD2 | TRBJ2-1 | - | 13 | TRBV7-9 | CASSSPGGAEQFF | TGTGCCAGCAGCTCTCCCGGGGGGGCCGAGCAGTTCTTC
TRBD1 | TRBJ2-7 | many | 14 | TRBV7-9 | CASTLGQGHDEQYF | TGTGCCAGCACCCTCGGACAGGGGCACGACGAGCAGTACTTC
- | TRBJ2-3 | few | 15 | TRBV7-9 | CASSPRGGDTDTQYF | TGTGCCAGCAGCCCTCGTGGAGGTGACACAGATACGCAGTATTTT
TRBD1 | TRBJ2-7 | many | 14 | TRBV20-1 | CSANPDRGKYEQYF | TGCAGTGCTAACCCTGACAGGGGGAAGTACGAGCAGTACTTC
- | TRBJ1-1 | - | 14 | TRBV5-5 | CASSSNTRNTEAFF | TGTGCCAGCAGCTCAAACACCAGAAACACTGAAGCTTTCTTT
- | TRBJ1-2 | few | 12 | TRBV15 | CATSRDRQAYTF | TGTGCCACCAGCAGAGACCGCCAGGCCTACACCTTC
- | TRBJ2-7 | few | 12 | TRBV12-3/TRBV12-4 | CASSLGDMEQYF | TGTGCCAGCAGTTTAGGGGATATGGAGCAGTACTTC
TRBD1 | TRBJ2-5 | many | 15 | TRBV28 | CASSLDRQGLETQYF | TGTGCCAGCAGTTTGGACCGACAGGGTTTGGAGACCCAGTACTTC
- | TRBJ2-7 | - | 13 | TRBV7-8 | CASSADRFHEQYF | TGTGCCAGCAGCGCCGACAGATTCCACGAGCAGTACTTC
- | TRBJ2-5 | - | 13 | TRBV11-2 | CASSPQKFATQYF | TGTGCCAGCAGCCCACAAAAGTTCGCGACCCAGTACTTC